The 8 T cell receptor beta chains below were found in one sample sequenced in a study of blood T cell repertoires in COVID-19. The data were produced by immunoSEQ multiplex PCR, yet TCRdb's version contains in-frame clones alone and is incomplete. In the table there are 250,000 to 350,000 clones, roughly 80% of which are singletons. Input material: peripheral blood. These receptor sequences come from a human donor with COVID-19, enrolled during active disease. The donor label of this sample is uncertain.

This chain uses TRBV3-1 (or the pseudogene TRBV3-2) with TRBJ2-7, with TRBD2 identical over 10 bases. This CDR3 has 14 residues. Looked up from germline, CDR1 is LGHDT and CDR2 is YNNKEL (reference sequence). V lost 6 bases and J lost 4; bases outside the gene matches: 6. The CDR3, as DNA: TGTGCCAGCAGTCCACTAGCGGGAAAATACGAGCAGTACTTC. It specifies CASSPLAGKYEQYF.

This chain joins TRBV24-1 and TRBJ2-3; TRBD1 might be the D (6 bases). The V gene's germline CDR1 is KGHDR and CDR2 SFDVKD. The CDR3 is made up of 14 amino acids. The V end lost 7 bases, the J end lost 1 base, and 11 bases lay between the germline ends. DNA of the CDR3: TGTGCCACCAGCTCAGGGGTGCGCACAGATACGCAGTATTTT. Translation: CATSSGVRTDTQYF.

This rearrangement joins TRBV29-1 to TRBJ2-3, with a possible D match to TRBD1 (6 bases). The germline V gene encodes CDR1 SQVTM and CDR2 ANQGSEA. With 4 bases removed from V and 4 bases from J, the gap between germline ends came to 12 bases. CDR3 size: 13 residues. CDR3 sequence reads: CSVVFRGADTQYF. DNA of the CDR3: TGCAGCGTTGTATTCAGGGGTGCAGATACGCAGTATTTT.

This clone was seen once. The chain links TRBV6-2 or TRBV6-3 to TRBJ2-7; D is ambiguous. The CDR3 extends over 12 amino acids. The germline CDR1 and CDR2 sequences are MNHEY and SVGEGT. Trimming took off 1 base at V and 6 bases at J, with 7 bases between the two ends. CDR3 bases: TGTGCCAGCAGTTACTGGTCGGGCGAGCAGTACTTC. Translation: CASSYWSGEQYF.

The chain employs TRBV25-1 and TRBJ2-1, with D possibly being TRBD2 (6 bases). The CDR3 is made up of 16 amino acids. Germline V CDR1 and CDR2: MGHDK, SYGVNS. V was shortened by 3 bases and J by 4 bases, with 16 bases between the two germline ends. For the CDR3, the DNA is TGTGCCAGCAGTGAGGCGGGGAGGTACCCTTACAATGAGCAGTTCTTC. It specifies CASSEAGRYPYNEQFF.

V usage is TRBV28 and J usage is TRBJ2-7; D might be TRBD1 (5 bases). With 8 bases removed from V and 4 bases from J, the gap between germline ends came to 18 bases. Germline V gene lookup returns CDR1 MDHEN and CDR2 SYDVKM. There are 14 residues in the CDR3. As DNA, the CDR3 is TGTGCCAGCTTGTCCCGGCAGGGTGGGTACGAGCAGTACTTC. This gives the protein CASLSRQGGYEQYF.

This rearrangement joins TRBV19 to TRBJ1-4; the match to TRBD1 covers 7 bases. Per the germline V gene, CDR1 is LNHDA and CDR2 is SQIVND (reference sequence). This CDR3 comprises 14 residues. V trimming: 3 bases; J trimming: 6 bases; junction bases outside the gene matches: 4. CDR3 coding DNA: TGTGCCAGTAGTATGGGACAGCGCTATGAAAAACTGTTTTTT. Translating it yields CASSMGQRYEKLFF.

V usage is TRBV28 and J usage is TRBJ1-3; 9 bases fit TRBD1. Germline trimming cut 3 bases from V and 6 bases from J; bases unmatched to any gene: 9. The length of the CDR3 is 16 residues. The germline V gene has CDR1 MDHEN and CDR2 SYDVKM. CDR3 in DNA: TGTGCCAGCAGTTTCCAGAGCGGACAGGGGCTAAACACCATATATTTT. The encoded protein is CASSFQSGQGLNTIYF. The full variable domain, in which reference TRBV28 and TRBJ1-3 provide the parts outside the CDR3, is DVKVTQSSRYLVKRTGEKVFLECVQDMDHENMFWYRQDPGLGLRLIYFSYDVKMKEKGDIPEGYSVSREKKERFSLILESASTNQTSMYLCASSFQSGQGLNTIYFGEGSWLTVV.